This T cell receptor (beta chain) was found in a study of regulatory T cells in long-lasting Graves disease. In the study overall: Those with persistent Graves' disease had received antithyroid drugs for over 5 years with positive TSH receptor antibodies. General observations from the study: What was studied was peripheral blood only, and not thyroid tissue. The TCR repertoire of persistent Graves' patients was less diverse than that of newly diagnosed ones.

This clonotype was seen many times. Its cognate antigen is unknown. TCR beta libraries were built with iRepertoire HTBI primers and Arm-PCR of CDR3 regions. Each CDR3 protein gets one entry after TCRdb re-called the multiplex PCR reads with MiXCR. The profile shows approximately 290,000 distinct CDR3 sequences, roughly a fifth of them singletons. The time point is: persistent/refractory GD, antithyroid drugs over 5 years with positive TRAb. Generation of the TCR library employed RNA extracted from PBMCs. Here the sequenced sample was peripheral blood mononuclear cells (PBMCs), taken when the disease was refractory, from a patient treated with antithyroid drugs. This receptor was obtained from a female donor with Graves disease.

CDR3 loop: CASQVGPGIDEQYF. CDR3 DNA sequence: TGTGCCAGTCAGGTTGGGCCAGGGATCGACGAGCAGTACTTC. The V call is TRBV2, the J call TRBJ2-7; D perhaps matches TRBD1 (5 bases). Germline CDR1 and CDR2: SNHLY and FYNNEI. This CDR3 has 14 amino acids. V shed 9 bases and J shed 5 bases, with 20 bases lying between them. The variable domain in full, with the rest retrieved from reference TRBV2 and TRBJ2-7, is EPEVTQTPSHQVTQMGQEVILRCVPISNHLYFYWYRQILGQKVEFLVSFYNNEISEKSEIFDDQFSVERPDGSNFTLKIRSTKLEDSAMYFCASQVGPGIDEQYFGPGTRLTVT.